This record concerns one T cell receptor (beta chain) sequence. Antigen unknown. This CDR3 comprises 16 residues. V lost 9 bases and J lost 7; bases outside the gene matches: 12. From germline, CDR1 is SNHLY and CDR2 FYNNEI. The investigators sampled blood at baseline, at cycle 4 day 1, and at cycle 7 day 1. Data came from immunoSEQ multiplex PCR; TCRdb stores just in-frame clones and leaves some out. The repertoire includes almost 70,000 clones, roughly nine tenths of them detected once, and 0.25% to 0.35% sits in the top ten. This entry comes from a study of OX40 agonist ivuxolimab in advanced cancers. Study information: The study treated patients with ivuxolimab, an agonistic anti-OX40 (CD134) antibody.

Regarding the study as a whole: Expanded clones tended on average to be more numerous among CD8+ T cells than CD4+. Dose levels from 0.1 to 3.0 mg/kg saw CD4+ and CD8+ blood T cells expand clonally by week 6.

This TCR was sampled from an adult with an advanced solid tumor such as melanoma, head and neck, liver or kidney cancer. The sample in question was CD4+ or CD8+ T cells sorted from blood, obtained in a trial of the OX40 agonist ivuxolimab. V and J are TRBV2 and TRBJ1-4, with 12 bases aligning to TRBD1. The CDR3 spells CASRDRGRLGGEKLFF. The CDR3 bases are TGTGCCAGTAGGGACAGGGGGCGTTTAGGAGGTGAAAAACTGTTTTTT. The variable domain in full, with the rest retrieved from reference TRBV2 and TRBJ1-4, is EPEVTQTPSHQVTQMGQEVILRCVPISNHLYFYWYRQILGQKVEFLVSFYNNEISEKSEIFDDQFSVERPDGSNFTLKIRSTKLEDSAMYFCASRDRGRLGGEKLFFGSGTQLSVL.